This is a list of T cell receptor beta chains from one sample in a study of cytomegalovirus exposure and HLA in healthy donors. The method was immunoSEQ multiplex PCR; TCRdb's version includes in-frame clones alone and lacks a portion of them. This table has some 140,000 clones, approximately 70% appearing once. The sequenced sample consisted of PBMCs. The receptors shown here come from a woman aged 40-49 years in good health and CMV-seronegative. The CDR3 runs from the conserved cysteine through the conserved F or W. D genes are given only for firm matches. Size is stated for part of the rows, as once, few or many counts, or as a class when the clone is expanded.

abundance,j_gene,d_gene,v_gene,CDR3nt,CDR3aa
-,TRBJ2-1,-,TRBV18,TGTGCCAGCTCACCACCGTCCGGGGTACGGAATGAGCAGTTCTTC,CASSPPSGVRNEQFF
-,TRBJ2-1,TRBD2,TRBV10-3,TGTGCCAGTTCGAGCGGGGGGCGGCAGCACAATGAGCAGTTCTTC,CASSSGGRQHNEQFF
-,TRBJ2-1,TRBD2,TRBV6-5,TGTGCCAGCAGTGCTAGCGGGGGTTACAATGAGCAGTTCTTC,CASSASGGYNEQFF
once,TRBJ1-2,TRBD1,TRBV7-9,TGTGCCAGCAGCTTAGGGCAGGGGGACTTCTATGGCTACACCTTC,CASSLGQGDFYGYTF
once,TRBJ2-1,TRBD2,TRBV2,TGTGCCAGCAGACTAGCGATTGAGCAGTTCTTC,CASRLAIEQFF
-,TRBJ1-5,TRBD1,TRBV28,TGTGCCAGCAGTTCCGCCGGGACAGGGAAACATCAGCCCCAGCATTTT,CASSSAGTGKHQPQHF
-,TRBJ2-2,TRBD1,TRBV19,TGTGCCAGCAGACAGGGCATTAACACCGGGGAGCTGTTTTTT,CASRQGINTGELFF
-,TRBJ2-7,-,TRBV6-6,TGTGCCAGCAGACCTACAGGGACCAACGAGCAGTACTTC,CASRPTGTNEQYF
few,TRBJ1-2,-,TRBV2,TGTGCCAGCAGTGATGACAGACTGGGAGGAGATGGCTACACCTTC,CASSDDRLGGDGYTF
-,TRBJ1-4,TRBD1,TRBV28,TGTGCCAGCAGTCACCGCGACCCCGGGACAGGGGTGGAAAAACTGTTTTTT,CASSHRDPGTGVEKLFF
-,TRBJ1-2,-,TRBV7-2,TGTGCCAGCAGCCCCGGGGAAGGTTACTATGGCTATGGCTACACCTTC,CASSPGEGYYGYGYTF
few,TRBJ1-4,TRBD1,TRBV5-1,TGCGCCAGCAGCAGACAGGGGGGTGAAAAACTGTTTTTT,CASSRQGGEKLFF
-,TRBJ2-5,-,TRBV2,TGTGCCAGCAGTGTCGGACTTAACGGAGGGACCCAGTACTTC,CASSVGLNGGTQYF
-,TRBJ1-4,-,TRBV14,TGTGCCAGCAGCCACGGAGGGAAGGGAAAACTGTTTTTT,CASSHGGKGKLFF
few,TRBJ2-7,-,TRBV5-1,TGCGCCAGCAGCTCGACTACAGGGAACGAGCAGTACTTC,CASSSTTGNEQYF
-,TRBJ1-1,-,TRBV18,TGTGCCAGCTCATCCCGGACAAATGAAGCTTTCTTT,CASSSRTNEAFF
-,TRBJ1-5,-,TRBV2,TGTGCCGGGGGGGGCCGGGGCCGGGGGCCCCAGCATTTT,CAGGGRGRGPQHF
-,TRBJ1-5,-,TRBV25-1,TGTGCCAGCAGTGAATTTAGCGGCAATCAGCCCCAGCATTTT,CASSEFSGNQPQHF
few,TRBJ1-1,-,TRBV7-3,TGTGCCAGCGGTGCGGGGATGAACACTGAAGCTTTCTTT,CASGAGMNTEAFF
-,TRBJ2-1,TRBD1,TRBV7-6,TGTGCCAGCAACACTATCCAGGGGGTCGGGAATGAGCAGTTCTTC,CASNTIQGVGNEQFF
few,TRBJ2-2,-,TRBV6-1,TGTGCCAGCAGGCGAGAGTACACCGGGGAGCTGTTTTTT,CASRREYTGELFF
-,TRBJ2-2,-,TRBV4-3,TGCGCCAGCGGCATCCTAGGAGGCACCGGGGAGCTGTTTTTT,CASGILGGTGELFF
once,TRBJ1-1,-,TRBV2,TGTGCCAGCATCCGGGACATCAGGTCTGGCACTGAAGCTTTCTTT,CASIRDIRSGTEAFF
-,TRBJ1-5,-,TRBV7-9,TGTGCCAGCAGCCCGGGAGGGGGCAATCAGCCCCAGCATTTT,CASSPGGGNQPQHF
few,TRBJ2-7,TRBD1,TRBV19,TGTGCCAGTGGCGTGGGACAGGTTCCCTACGAGCAGTACTTC,CASGVGQVPYEQYF
-,TRBJ2-1,-,TRBV27,TGTGCCAGCAGTTTTATTAGGAGCTCCTACAATGAGCAGTTCTTC,CASSFIRSSYNEQFF
-,TRBJ2-3,TRBD2,TRBV18,TGTGCCAGCTCACCGATACTAGCGGGGTCGGGAGATACGCAGTATTTT,CASSPILAGSGDTQYF
-,TRBJ2-3,TRBD2,TRBV6-5,TGTGCCAGCACCCGGACTAGCGGGGGTTATGACACGCAGTATTTT,CASTRTSGGYDTQYF
-,TRBJ1-6,-,TRBV7-8,TGTGCCAGCAGCTTTAGGTACAGGCGCTCCTATAATTCACCCCTCCACTTT,CASSFRYRRSYNSPLHF
-,TRBJ2-2,-,TRBV7-9,TGTGCCAGCAGCTGGAGTGGCGGGGAGCTGTTTTTT,CASSWSGGELFF
once,TRBJ2-1,-,TRBV9,TGTGCCAGCAGCGGCCTCGGCAGCGATGAGCAGTTCTTC,CASSGLGSDEQFF
-,TRBJ1-2,TRBD1,TRBV29-1,TGCAGCGTAGACAGGGCATGGACGGAGGGAGCTAACTATGGCTACACCTTC,CSVDRAWTEGANYGYTF
-,TRBJ1-3,-,TRBV5-1,TGCGCCAGCAGCGGGGACTCCGGAGTCTCTGGAAACACCATATATTTT,CASSGDSGVSGNTIYF
-,TRBJ1-2,-,TRBV20-1,TGCAGTGCTACTGAGGGCTACACCTTC,CSATEGYTF
few,TRBJ2-2,-,TRBV7-9,TGTGCCAGCAGCTCGGAGCGGAACGGGGGAAACACCGGGGAGCTGTTTTTT,CASSSERNGGNTGELFF
-,TRBJ1-2,TRBD1,TRBV10-3,TGTGCCACCACGCTTGAAGGGGGCGGCTATGGCTACACCTTC,CATTLEGGGYGYTF